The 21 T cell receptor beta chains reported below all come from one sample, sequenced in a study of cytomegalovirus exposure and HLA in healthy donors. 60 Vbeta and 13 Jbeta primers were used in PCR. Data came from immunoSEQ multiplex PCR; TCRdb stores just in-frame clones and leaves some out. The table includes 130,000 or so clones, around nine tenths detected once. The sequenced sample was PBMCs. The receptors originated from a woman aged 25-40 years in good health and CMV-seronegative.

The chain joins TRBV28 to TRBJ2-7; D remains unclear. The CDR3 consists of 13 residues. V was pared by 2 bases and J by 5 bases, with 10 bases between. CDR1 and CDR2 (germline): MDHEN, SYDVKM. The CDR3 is CASSLTSEDEQYF. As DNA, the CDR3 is TGTGCCAGCAGTTTAACCAGCGAAGACGAGCAGTACTTC. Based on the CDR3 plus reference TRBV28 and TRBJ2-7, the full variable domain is DVKVTQSSRYLVKRTGEKVFLECVQDMDHENMFWYRQDPGLGLRLIYFSYDVKMKEKGDIPEGYSVSREKKERFSLILESASTNQTSMYLCASSLTSEDEQYFGPGTRLTVT.

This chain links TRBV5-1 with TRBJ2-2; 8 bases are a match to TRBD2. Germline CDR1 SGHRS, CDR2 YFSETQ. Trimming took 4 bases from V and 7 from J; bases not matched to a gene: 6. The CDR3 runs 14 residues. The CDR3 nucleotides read TGCGCCAGCAGCCCCCTAGCGGGTCACGGGGAGCTGTTTTTT. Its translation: CASSPLAGHGELFF.

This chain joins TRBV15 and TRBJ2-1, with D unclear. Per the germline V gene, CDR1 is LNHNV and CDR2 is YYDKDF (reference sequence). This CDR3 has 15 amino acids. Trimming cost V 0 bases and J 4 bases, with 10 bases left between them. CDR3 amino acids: CATSRDPGRYNEQFF. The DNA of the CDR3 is TGTGCCACCAGCAGAGATCCAGGTAGGTACAATGAGCAGTTCTTC.

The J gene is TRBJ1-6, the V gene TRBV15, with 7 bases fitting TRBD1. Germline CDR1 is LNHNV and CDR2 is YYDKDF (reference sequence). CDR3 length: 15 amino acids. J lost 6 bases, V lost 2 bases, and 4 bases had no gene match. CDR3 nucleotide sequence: TGTGCCACCAGCAGACTTCGGGACAGTAATTCACCCCTCCACTTT. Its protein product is CATSRLRDSNSPLHF.

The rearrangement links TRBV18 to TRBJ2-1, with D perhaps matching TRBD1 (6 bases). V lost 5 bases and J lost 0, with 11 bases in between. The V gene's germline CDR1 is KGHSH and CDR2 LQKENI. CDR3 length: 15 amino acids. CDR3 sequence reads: CASSGGGISYNEQFF. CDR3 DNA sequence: TGTGCCAGCTCAGGGGGCGGAATCTCCTACAATGAGCAGTTCTTC.

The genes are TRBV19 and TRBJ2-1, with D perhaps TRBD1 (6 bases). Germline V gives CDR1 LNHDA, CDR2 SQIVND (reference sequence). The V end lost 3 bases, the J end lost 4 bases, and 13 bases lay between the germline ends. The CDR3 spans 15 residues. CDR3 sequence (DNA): TGTGCCAGTAGTATCCCCCCCGGACAGTACAATGAGCAGTTCTTC. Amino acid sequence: CASSIPPGQYNEQFF. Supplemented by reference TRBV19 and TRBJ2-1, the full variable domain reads DGGITQSPKYLFRKEGQNVTLSCEQNLNHDAMYWYRQDPGQGLRLIYYSQIVNDFQKGDIAEGYSVSREKKESFPLTVTSAQKNPTAFYLCASSIPPGQYNEQFFGPGTRLTVL.

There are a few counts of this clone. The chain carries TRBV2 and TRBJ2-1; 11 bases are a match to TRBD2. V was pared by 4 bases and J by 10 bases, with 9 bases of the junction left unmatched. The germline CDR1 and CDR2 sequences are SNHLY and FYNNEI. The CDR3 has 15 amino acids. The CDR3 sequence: CASSVGLAGGREQFF. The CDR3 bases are TGTGCCAGCAGTGTGGGGCTAGCGGGAGGTCGAGAGCAGTTCTTC.

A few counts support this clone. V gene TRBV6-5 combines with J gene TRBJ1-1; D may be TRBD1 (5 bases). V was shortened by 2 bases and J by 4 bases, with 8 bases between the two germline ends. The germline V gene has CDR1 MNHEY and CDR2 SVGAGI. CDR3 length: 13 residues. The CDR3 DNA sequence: TGTGCCAGCAGTTACCGGGGGGGCACTGAAGCTTTCTTT. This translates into CASSYRGGTEAFF.

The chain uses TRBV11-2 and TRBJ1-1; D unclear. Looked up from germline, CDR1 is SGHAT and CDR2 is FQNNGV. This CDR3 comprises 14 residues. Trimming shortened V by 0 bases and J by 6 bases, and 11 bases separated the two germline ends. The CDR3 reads CASSLEPGFAEAFF. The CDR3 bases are TGTGCCAGCAGCTTAGAACCGGGATTCGCTGAAGCTTTCTTT.

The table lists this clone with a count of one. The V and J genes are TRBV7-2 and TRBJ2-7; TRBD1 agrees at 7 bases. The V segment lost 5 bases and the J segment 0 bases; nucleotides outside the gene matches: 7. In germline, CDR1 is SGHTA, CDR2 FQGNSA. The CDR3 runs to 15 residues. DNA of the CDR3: TGTGCCAGCAGCCCGCAGACAGGGTTCTCCTACGAGCAGTACTTC. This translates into CASSPQTGFSYEQYF.

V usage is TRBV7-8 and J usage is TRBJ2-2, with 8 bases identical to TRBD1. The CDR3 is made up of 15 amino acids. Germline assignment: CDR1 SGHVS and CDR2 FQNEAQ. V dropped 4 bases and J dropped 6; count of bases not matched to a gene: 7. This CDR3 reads CASSSNDRGSGELFF. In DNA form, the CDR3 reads TGTGCCAGCAGCTCAAATGACAGGGGATCCGGGGAGCTGTTTTTT.

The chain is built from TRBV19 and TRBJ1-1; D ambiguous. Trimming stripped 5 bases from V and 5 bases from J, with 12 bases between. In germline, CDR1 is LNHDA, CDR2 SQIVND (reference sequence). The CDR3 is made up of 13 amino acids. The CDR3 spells CASSPPEMTEAFF. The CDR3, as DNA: TGTGCCAGTAGTCCCCCCGAGATGACTGAAGCTTTCTTT.

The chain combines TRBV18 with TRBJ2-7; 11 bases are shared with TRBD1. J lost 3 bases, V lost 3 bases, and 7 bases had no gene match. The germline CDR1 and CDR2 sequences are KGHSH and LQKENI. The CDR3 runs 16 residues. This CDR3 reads CASSPLGQGEVYEQYF. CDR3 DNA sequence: TGTGCCAGCTCACCGTTGGGACAGGGGGAAGTCTACGAGCAGTACTTC.

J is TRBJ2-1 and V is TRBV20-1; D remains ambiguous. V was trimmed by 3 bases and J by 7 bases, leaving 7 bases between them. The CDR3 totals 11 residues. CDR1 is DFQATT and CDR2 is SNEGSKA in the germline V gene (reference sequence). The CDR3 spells CSASHGNEQFF. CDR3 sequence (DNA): TGCAGTGCTAGTCACGGGAATGAGCAGTTCTTC.

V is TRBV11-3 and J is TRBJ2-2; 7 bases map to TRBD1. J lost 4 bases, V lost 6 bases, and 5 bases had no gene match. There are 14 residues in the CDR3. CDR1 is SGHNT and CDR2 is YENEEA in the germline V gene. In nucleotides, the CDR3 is TGTGCCAGCAGGACAGGGCCAGGCACCGGGGAGCTGTTTTTT. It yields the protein CASRTGPGTGELFF. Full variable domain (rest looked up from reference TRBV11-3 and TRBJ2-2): EAGVVQSPRYKIIEKKQPVAFWCNPISGHNTLYWYLQNLGQGPELLIRYENEEAVDDSQLPKDRFSAERLKGVDSTLKIQPAELGDSAVYLCASRTGPGTGELFFGEGSRLTVL.

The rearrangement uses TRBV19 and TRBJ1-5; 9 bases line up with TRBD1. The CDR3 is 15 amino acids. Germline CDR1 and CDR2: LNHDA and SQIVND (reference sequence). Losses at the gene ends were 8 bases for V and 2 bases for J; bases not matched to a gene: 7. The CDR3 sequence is CASSPTGGRNQPQHF. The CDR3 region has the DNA TGTGCCAGTTCCCCGACAGGGGGGCGCAATCAGCCCCAGCATTTT.

The DNA for the CDR3 is TGTGCCATCAGGGCAGGGGGCAGGGCGACAGATACGCAGTATTTT. Protein: CAIRAGGRATDTQYF. This sequence joins TRBV10-3 and TRBJ2-3; 8 nucleotides match TRBD1. The CDR3 extends over 15 amino acids. J lost 3 bases, V lost 6 bases, and 8 bases had no gene match. Germline values: CDR1 ENHRY, CDR2 SYGVKD.

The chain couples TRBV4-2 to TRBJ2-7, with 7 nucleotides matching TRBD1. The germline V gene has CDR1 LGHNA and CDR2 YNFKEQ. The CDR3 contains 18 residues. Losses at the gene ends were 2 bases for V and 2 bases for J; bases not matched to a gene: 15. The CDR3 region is CASSQFRRRTGNTYEQYF. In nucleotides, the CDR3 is TGTGCCAGCAGCCAATTTCGCCGAAGGACAGGAAATACCTACGAGCAGTACTTC.

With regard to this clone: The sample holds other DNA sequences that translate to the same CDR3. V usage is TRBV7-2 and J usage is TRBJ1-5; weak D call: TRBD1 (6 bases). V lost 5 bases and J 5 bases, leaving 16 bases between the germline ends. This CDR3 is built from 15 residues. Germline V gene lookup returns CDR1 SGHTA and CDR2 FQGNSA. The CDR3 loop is CASSLGVWGHQPQHF. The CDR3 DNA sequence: TGTGCCAGCAGCCTCGGGGTGTGGGGGCATCAGCCCCAGCATTTT.

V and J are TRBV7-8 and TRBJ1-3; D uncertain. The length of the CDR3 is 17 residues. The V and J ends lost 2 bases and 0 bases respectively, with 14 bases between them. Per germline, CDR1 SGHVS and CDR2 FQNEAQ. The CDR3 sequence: CASSLTRTGISGNTIYF. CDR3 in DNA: TGTGCCAGCAGCTTAACAAGGACGGGAATCTCTGGAAACACCATATATTTT.

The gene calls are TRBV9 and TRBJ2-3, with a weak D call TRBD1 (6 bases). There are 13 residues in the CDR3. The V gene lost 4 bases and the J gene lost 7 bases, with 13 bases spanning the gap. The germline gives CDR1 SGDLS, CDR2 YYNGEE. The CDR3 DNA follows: TGTGCCAGCAGCCCAGTGACAGGCCATACGCAGTATTTT. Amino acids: CASSPVTGHTQYF.